This T cell receptor (beta chain) was captured in a study of naive CD8 T cells in extremely preterm neonates. Points from the study as a whole: Term neonates around 0.4%, young children less than 0.035%, adults roughly 0.0095%; preterm neonates shared less than 3.5%.

On this clone itself: Its antigen is currently unknown.

With 5 bases removed from V and 2 bases from J, the gap between germline ends came to 16 bases. The CDR3 is 15 residues long. The germline CDR1 and CDR2 sequences are SGHAT and FQNNGV. The data were produced by immunoSEQ multiplex PCR, yet TCRdb's version contains in-frame clones alone and is incomplete. The sample holds fewer than 5,000 clones, 97% seen once. Sequencing input: naive CD8+ T cells from blood. The clonotype originates from a human donor in good health. V and J are TRBV11-2 and TRBJ2-7; D possibly corresponds to TRBD1 (5 bases). CDR3 loop: CASSPAPVDTYEQYF. CDR3 DNA sequence: TGTGCCAGCAGCCCGGCTCCGGTGGACACCTACGAGCAGTACTTC.